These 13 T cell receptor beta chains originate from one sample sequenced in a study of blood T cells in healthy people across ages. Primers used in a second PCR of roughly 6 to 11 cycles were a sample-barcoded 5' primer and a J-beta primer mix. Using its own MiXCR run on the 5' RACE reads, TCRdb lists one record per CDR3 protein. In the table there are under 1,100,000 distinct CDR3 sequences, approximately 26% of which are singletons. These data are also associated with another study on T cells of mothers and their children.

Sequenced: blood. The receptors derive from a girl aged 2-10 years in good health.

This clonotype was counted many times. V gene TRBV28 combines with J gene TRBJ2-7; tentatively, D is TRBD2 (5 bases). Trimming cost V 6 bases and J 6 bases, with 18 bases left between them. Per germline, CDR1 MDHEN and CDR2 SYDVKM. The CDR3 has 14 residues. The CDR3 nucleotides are TGTGCCAGCAGCGAAGAAGGCGGGTGGGTCGAGCAGTACTTC. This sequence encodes CASSEEGGWVEQYF.

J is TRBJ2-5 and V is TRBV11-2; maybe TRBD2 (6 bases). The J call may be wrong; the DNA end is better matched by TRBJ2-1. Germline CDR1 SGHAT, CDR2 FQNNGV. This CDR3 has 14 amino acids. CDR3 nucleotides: TGTGCCAGCAGCCCGAATGGGGGGTGGGATGAGCAGTTCTTC. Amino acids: CASSPNGGWDEQFF.

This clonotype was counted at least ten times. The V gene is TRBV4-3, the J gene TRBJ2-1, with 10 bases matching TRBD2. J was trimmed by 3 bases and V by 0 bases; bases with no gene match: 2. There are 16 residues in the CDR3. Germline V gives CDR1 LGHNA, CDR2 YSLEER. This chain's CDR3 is CASSQDLAGDYNEQFF. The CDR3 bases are TGCGCCAGCAGCCAAGATCTAGCGGGGGACTACAATGAGCAGTTCTTC.

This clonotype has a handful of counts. The chain's CDR3 is CASSHEGRLDTIYF. The CDR3 DNA reads as TGCGCCAGCAGCCACGAGGGAAGGTTAGACACCATATATTTT. This chain joins TRBV4-1 and TRBJ1-3; D remains ambiguous. V gave up 3 bases and J gave up 8 bases, with 14 bases separating them. The germline gives CDR1 MGHRA, CDR2 YSYEKL. CDR3 length equals 14 residues.

DNA for the CDR3: TGTGCCATCAGTTCCATACAGGGGAATGAGCAGTTCTTC. Its translation: CAISSIQGNEQFF. V usage is TRBV10-3 and J usage is TRBJ2-1, with 7 bases aligning to TRBD1. The germline CDR1 and CDR2 sequences are ENHRY and SYGVKD. V lost 5 bases and J lost 7; bases outside the gene matches: 5. The CDR3 runs 13 residues.

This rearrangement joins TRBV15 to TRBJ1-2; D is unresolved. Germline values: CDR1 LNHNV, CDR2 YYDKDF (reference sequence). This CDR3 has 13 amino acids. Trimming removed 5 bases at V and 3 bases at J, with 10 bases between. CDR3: CATSPLMDYGYTF. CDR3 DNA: TGTGCCACCAGCCCCTTAATGGACTATGGCTACACCTTC.

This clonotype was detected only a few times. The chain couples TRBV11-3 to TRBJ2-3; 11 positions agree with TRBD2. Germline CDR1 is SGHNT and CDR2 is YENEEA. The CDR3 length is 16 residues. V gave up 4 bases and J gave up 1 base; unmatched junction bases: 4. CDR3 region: CASSSGLAVGTDTQYF. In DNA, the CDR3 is TGTGCCAGCAGCTCGGGACTAGCGGTCGGCACAGATACGCAGTATTTT.

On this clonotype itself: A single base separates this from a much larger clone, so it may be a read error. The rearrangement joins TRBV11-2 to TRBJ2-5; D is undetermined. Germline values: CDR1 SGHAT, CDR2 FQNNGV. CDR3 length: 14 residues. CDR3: CASSPGSFQGTQYF. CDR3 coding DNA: TGTGCCAGCAGCCCCGGTTCATTCCAAGGGACCCAGTACTTC.

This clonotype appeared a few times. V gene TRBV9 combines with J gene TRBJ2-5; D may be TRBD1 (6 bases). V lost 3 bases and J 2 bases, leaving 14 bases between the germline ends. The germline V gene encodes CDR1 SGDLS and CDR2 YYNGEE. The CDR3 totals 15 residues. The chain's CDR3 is CASSESGTQQETQYF. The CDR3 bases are TGTGCCAGCAGCGAATCCGGGACACAGCAAGAGACCCAGTACTTC.

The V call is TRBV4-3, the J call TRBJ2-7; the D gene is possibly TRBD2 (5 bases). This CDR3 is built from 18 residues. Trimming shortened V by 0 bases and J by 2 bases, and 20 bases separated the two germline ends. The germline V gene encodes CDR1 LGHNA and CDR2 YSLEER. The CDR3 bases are TGCGCCAGCAGCCAAGATCCTTCCGTGGAGGACGCAGCCTACGAGCAGTACTTC. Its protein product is CASSQDPSVEDAAYEQYF.

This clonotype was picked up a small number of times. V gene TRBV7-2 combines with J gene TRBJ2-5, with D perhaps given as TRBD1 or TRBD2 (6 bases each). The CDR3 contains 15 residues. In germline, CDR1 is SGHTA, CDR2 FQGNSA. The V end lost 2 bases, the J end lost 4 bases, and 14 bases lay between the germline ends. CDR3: CASSLLGGQVETQYF. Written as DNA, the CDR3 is TGTGCCAGCAGCTTATTAGGGGGGCAGGTAGAGACCCAGTACTTC.

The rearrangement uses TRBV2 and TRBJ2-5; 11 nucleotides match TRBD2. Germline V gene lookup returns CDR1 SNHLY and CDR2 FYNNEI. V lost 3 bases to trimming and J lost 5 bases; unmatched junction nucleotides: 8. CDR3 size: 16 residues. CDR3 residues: CASSDHSGRVSETQYF. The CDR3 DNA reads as TGTGCCAGCAGTGACCATAGCGGGAGGGTATCGGAGACCCAGTACTTC.

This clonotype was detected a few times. CDR3 amino acids: CASSHRGGAYNEQFF. Here the CDR3 DNA reads TGTGCCAGCAGCCATAGGGGGGGGGCGTACAATGAGCAGTTCTTC. The rearrangement links TRBV3-1 to TRBJ2-1; D is possibly TRBD2 (7 bases). The CDR3 runs 15 residues. With 3 bases removed from V and 4 bases from J, the gap between germline ends came to 13 bases. The germline CDR1 and CDR2 sequences are LGHDT and YNNKEL (reference sequence).